Below, one T cell receptor beta chain is given with its context. This clonotype was counted a few times. What antigen it recognizes has not been identified. No much larger clonotype is one base removed from it; base qualities were not supplied. The sequencing machine was an Illumina HiSeq 1500. Starting from the raw public reads, TCRdb applied fastp trimming at Q25, assembled clones with MiXCR and retained in-frame beta chains. Merged by CDR3 protein, the rows form single entries marked with the most common genes and DNA. This sample holds 350,000 to 450,000 distinct CDR3 sequences; around 18% were observed only once. Around 9.3% of the sample lies in the top ten. The sample originates from a study of T cell repertoires in cytomegalovirus infection (dated by TCRdb to the late 2010s). Concerning the study at large: Donor HLA type was relevant to the analysis, as public TCR beta signatures indicated carriage of CMV infection together with the matching HLA type. General conclusions and limits of the study: In both this cohort and an independent roughly 400-donor cohort, the cumulative frequency of public TCR beta family members distinguished carriers of CMV infection plus the relevant HLA type. The ex vivo response was dominated by HLA-C-restricted CMV-specific TCR beta clonotypes, and the single most frequent clonotype in two of eight donors was supplied by these HLA-C-restricted clonotypes.

Between the V and J ends, shortened by 2 bases and 5 bases respectively, the junction contains 11 bases. Measured from the cysteine to the phenylalanine, the CDR3 is 14 residues long. This entry keeps only the CDR3 DNA: 42 bases, framed from base 1. The rearrangement joined TRBV12-3 or TRBV12-4 to TRBJ2-3; a confident D gene designation cannot be given. The TCR comes from a human donor in good health (CMV status not recorded). Some clones in this sample may be carry-over from other donors' samples. The sequenced sample was PBMCs. The CDR3 here reads CASSLPAVEDTQYF. The sequenced DNA is TGTGCCAGCAGTTTACCGGCAGTCGAAGATACGCAGTATTTT.